Below, 12 T cell receptor beta chains from the same sample are listed, as sequenced in a study of chemoradiotherapy in HPV16-positive cancers. Only in-frame clones appear in the TCRdb table, and some are missing; sequencing was by immunoSEQ multiplex PCR. This table has fewer than 3,500 clones, about 90% appearing once. The material was tumor tissue, obtained from a patient who underwent chemoradiotherapy. The receptors stem from a human donor with HPV-associated anogenital cancer.

The chain couples TRBV4-3 to TRBJ1-1; no reliable D call. This CDR3 contains 14 residues. From germline, CDR1 is LGHNA and CDR2 YSLEER. Trimming pared 0 bases from V and 7 bases from J, leaving 12 bases between. CDR3 bases: TGCGCCAGCAGCCAAGACGGGGTCTCTATTGAAGCTTTCTTT. Its translation: CASSQDGVSIEAFF.

This sequence joins TRBV28 and TRBJ2-2, with a weak D call TRBD1 (6 bases). The ends were cut back, 3 bases at V and 3 bases at J, with 11 bases in the middle. The CDR3 is made up of 15 amino acids. Germline-derived CDR1 and CDR2 are MDHEN and SYDVKM. CDR3 DNA sequence: TGTGCCAGCAGTTTTCTGGGGGCGGACACCGGGGAGCTGTTTTTT. Its translation is CASSFLGADTGELFF.

This chain links TRBV14 with TRBJ1-2; 7 bases fit TRBD1. V dropped 2 bases and J dropped 4; count of bases not matched to a gene: 1. The germline CDR1 and CDR2 sequences are SGHDN and FVKESK. The CDR3 runs 13 residues. CDR3 in amino acids: CASSQRTGYGYTF. Here the CDR3 DNA reads TGTGCCAGCAGCCAACGGACAGGCTATGGCTACACCTTC. Drawing the rest from reference TRBV14 and TRBJ1-2, the complete variable domain is EAGVTQFPSHSVIEKGQTVTLRCDPISGHDNLYWYRRVMGKEIKFLLHFVKESKQDESGMPNNRFLAERTGGTYSTLKVQPAELEDSGVYFCASSQRTGYGYTFGSGTRLTVV.

V and J are TRBV6-5 and TRBJ1-2, with D hard to call. Trimming pared 6 bases from V and 0 bases from J, leaving 11 bases between. This CDR3 spans 14 amino acids. Germline CDR1 is MNHEY and CDR2 is SVGAGI. CDR3 DNA sequence: TGTGCCAGCAGACCTATGGGAGCTAACTATGGCTACACCTTC. Its protein product is CASRPMGANYGYTF.

The chain has TRBV11-2 and TRBJ1-1; maybe TRBD1 (6 bases). V was pared by 2 bases and J by 3 bases, with 7 bases between. Germline CDR1 is SGHAT and CDR2 is FQNNGV. This CDR3 has 13 amino acids. CDR3 nucleotides: TGTGCCAGCAGCTTATACAGGGACACTGAAGCTTTCTTT. Its protein product is CASSLYRDTEAFF.

This chain links TRBV5-4 with TRBJ2-5; a weak D match, TRBD2 (6 bases). The CDR3 totals 14 residues. Trimming pared 4 bases from V and 9 bases from J, leaving 19 bases between. The germline gives CDR1 SGHNT, CDR2 YYREEE (reference sequence). The CDR3 loop is CASSPRDGSGAQYF. Here the CDR3 DNA reads TGTGCCAGCAGCCCCAGGGACGGCTCGGGGGCCCAGTACTTC.

The rearrangement links TRBV18 to TRBJ1-5; perhaps TRBD1 as D (5 bases). The CDR3 has 15 residues. V lost 0 bases and J 0 bases, leaving 6 bases between the germline ends. CDR1 is KGHSH, CDR2 LQKENI, per germline. The CDR3, as DNA: TGTGCCAGCTCACCACCGGGGGTTAGCAATCAGCCCCAGCATTTT. It translates to CASSPPGVSNQPQHF.

The V gene is TRBV19, the J gene TRBJ1-1, with a weak D call TRBD1 (5 bases). V lost 2 bases and J lost 0, with 10 bases in between. The CDR3 is 15 residues long. The V gene's germline CDR1 is LNHDA and CDR2 SQIVND (reference sequence). CDR3 nucleotide sequence: TGTGCCAGTAGTATATACGGACACTTGAACACTGAAGCTTTCTTT. Its translation: CASSIYGHLNTEAFF.

The gene calls are TRBV6-4 and TRBJ2-7, with TRBD2 as a possible D gene (6 bases). V gave up 6 bases and J gave up 0 bases, with 15 bases separating them. The CDR3 consists of 15 residues. Germline V gene sequence: CDR1 MRHNA, CDR2 SNTAGT. The DNA for the CDR3 is TGTGCCAGCAGCCTAGCGCAAGGGCCCTCCTACGAGCAGTACTTC. Amino acid sequence: CASSLAQGPSYEQYF.

The rearrangement links TRBV5-1 to TRBJ2-2; 8 bases are a match to TRBD1. Germline V CDR1 and CDR2: SGHRS, YFSETQ. The V segment lost 3 bases and the J segment 8 bases; nucleotides outside the gene matches: 12. The CDR3 has 16 residues. The CDR3 DNA reads TGCGCCAGCAGCTGGGTTGAGGACAGGGCTCGTGGGGAGCTGTTTTTT. Translating gives CASSWVEDRARGELFF.

CDR3 sequence (DNA): TGCAGTGCCATGGGCGGGTACGAGCAGTACTTC. This codes for CSAMGGYEQYF. The chain recombines TRBV20-1 with TRBJ2-7; possibly TRBD2 for D (5 bases). CDR1 is DFQATT and CDR2 is SNEGSKA in the germline V gene (reference sequence). The CDR3 contains 11 residues. The V gene lost 6 bases and the J gene lost 4 bases, with 10 bases spanning the gap.

This clone has a single count. V gene TRBV11-2 combines with J gene TRBJ2-1; 11 bases align to TRBD2. The junction had 3 bases not matched to a gene; V was cut back by 1 base and J by 7 bases. Germline assignment: CDR1 SGHAT and CDR2 FQNNGV. CDR3 length: 15 amino acids. CDR3 region: CASSLGTSGLNEQFF. CDR3 sequence (DNA): TGTGCCAGCAGCTTAGGGACTAGCGGGCTAAATGAGCAGTTCTTC.